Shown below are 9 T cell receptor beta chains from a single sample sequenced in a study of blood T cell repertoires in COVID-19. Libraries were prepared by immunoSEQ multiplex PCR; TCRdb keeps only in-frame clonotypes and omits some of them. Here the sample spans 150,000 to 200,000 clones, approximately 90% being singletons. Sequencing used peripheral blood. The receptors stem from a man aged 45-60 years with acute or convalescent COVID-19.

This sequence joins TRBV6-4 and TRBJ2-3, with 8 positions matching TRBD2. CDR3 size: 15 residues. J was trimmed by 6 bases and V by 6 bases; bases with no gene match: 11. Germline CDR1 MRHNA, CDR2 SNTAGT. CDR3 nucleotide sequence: TGTGCCAGCAGCGCCCCGGGACTAGTGAATGATACGCAGTATTTT. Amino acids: CASSAPGLVNDTQYF.

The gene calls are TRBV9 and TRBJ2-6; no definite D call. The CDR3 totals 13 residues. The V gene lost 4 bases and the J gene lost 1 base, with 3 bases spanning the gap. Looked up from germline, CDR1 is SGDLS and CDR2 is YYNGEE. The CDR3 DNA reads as TGTGCCAGCAGCCCTTCTGGGGCCAACGTCCTGACTTTC. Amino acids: CASSPSGANVLTF.

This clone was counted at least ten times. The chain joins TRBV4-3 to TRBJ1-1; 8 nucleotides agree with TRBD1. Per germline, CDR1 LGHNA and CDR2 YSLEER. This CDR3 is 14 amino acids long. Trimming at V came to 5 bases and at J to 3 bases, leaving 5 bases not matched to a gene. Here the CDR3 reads CASSETTGDTEAFF. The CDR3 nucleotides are TGCGCCAGCAGCGAGACGACAGGGGACACTGAAGCTTTCTTT.

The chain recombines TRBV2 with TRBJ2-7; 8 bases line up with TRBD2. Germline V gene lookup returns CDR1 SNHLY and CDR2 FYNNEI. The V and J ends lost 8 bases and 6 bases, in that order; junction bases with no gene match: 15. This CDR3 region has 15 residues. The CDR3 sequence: CASDSSGGEASEQYF. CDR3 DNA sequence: TGTGCCAGCGACTCCTCGGGAGGGGAAGCTAGCGAGCAGTACTTC.

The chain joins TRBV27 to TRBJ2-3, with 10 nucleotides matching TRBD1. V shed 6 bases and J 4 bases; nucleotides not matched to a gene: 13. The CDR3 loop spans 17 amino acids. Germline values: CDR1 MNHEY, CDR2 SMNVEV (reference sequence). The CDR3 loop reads CASSEPRDRGSSDTQYF. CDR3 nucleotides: TGTGCCAGCAGCGAACCCCGGGACAGGGGTAGCTCAGATACGCAGTATTTT.

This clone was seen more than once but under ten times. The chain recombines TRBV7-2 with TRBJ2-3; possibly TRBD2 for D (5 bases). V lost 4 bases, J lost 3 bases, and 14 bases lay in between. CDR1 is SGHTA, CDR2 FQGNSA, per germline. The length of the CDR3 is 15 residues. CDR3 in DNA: TGTGCCAGCAGCTGGAGGACCCAGGCGACAGATACGCAGTATTTT. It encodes CASSWRTQATDTQYF.

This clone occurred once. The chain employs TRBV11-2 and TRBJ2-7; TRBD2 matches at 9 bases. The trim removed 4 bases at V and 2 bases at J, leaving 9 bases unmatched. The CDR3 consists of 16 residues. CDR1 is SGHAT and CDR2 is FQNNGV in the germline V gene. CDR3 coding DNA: TGTGCCAGCAGCTCCTTGACTAGCGGATACGCCTACGAGCAGTACTTC. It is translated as CASSSLTSGYAYEQYF.

The DNA for the CDR3 is TGTGCCAGCAGAGGACAGTCCTATGGCTACACCTTC. Its protein product is CASRGQSYGYTF. The chain employs TRBV28 and TRBJ1-2; maybe TRBD1 (6 bases). The CDR3 extends over 12 amino acids. CDR1 MDHEN and CDR2 SYDVKM come from the germline V gene. V was shortened by 6 bases and J by 4 bases, with 9 bases between the two germline ends.

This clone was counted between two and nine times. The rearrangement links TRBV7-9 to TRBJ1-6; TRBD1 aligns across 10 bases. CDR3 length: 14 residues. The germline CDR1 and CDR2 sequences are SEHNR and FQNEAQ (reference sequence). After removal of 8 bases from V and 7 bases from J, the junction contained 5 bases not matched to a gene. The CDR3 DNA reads TGTGCCAGCTGGGAGGGACAGGGGAATTCACCCCTCCACTTT. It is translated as CASWEGQGNSPLHF.